This TCR beta chain was recorded in a study of technical replicates of blood from several donors. TCRdb's copy holds only in-frame clones and misses some; the assay was immunoSEQ multiplex PCR. The table records approximately 81,000 clones, about 94% of them present only once. V was clipped by 5 bases and J by 7 bases; unmatched bases: 9. Germline V gene data show CDR1 as GTSNPN and CDR2 as SVGIG (reference sequence). This CDR3 has 14 amino acids. Sequencing was done on a sample of T cells isolated from PBMCs. V gene TRBV30 combines with J gene TRBJ1-5, with 9 nucleotides matching TRBD1. The TCR was taken from a human donor in good health. CDR3: CAWGRDRVNQPQHF. In DNA form, the CDR3 reads TGTGCCTGGGGCCGGGACAGGGTCAACCAGCCCCAGCATTTT.